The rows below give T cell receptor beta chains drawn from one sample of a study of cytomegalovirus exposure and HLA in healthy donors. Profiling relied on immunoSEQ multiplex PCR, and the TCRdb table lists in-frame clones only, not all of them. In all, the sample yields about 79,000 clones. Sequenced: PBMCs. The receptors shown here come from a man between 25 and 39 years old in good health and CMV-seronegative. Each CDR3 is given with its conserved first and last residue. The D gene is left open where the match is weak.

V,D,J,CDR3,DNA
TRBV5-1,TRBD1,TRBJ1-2,CASSLGGQRIGYTF,TGCGCCAGCAGCTTGGGGGGACAGAGAATCGGCTACACCTTC
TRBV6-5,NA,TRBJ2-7,CASSYSADTYEQYF,TGTGCCAGCAGTTACTCAGCGGATACATACGAGCAGTACTTC
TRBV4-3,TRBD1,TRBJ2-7,CASSQPTGIPYEQYF,TGCGCCAGCAGCCAGCCGACAGGGATCCCCTACGAGCAGTACTTC
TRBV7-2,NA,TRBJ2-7,CASSLFGTNYEQYF,TGTGCCAGCAGCTTGTTTGGCACGAACTACGAGCAGTACTTC
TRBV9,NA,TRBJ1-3,CASSVRSWLTRGEPGNTIYF,TGTGCCAGCAGCGTAAGGTCATGGCTGACTCGGGGGGAACCGGGAAACACCATATATTTT
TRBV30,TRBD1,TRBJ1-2,CAWIGRTGGDGYTF,TGTGCCTGGATCGGACGGACAGGGGGGGATGGCTACACCTTC
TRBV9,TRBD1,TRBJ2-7,CASSVGTGGGQDEQYF,TGTGCCAGCAGCGTAGGGACAGGGGGCGGCCAGGACGAGCAGTACTTC
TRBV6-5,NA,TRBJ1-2,CASSGVWGGNYGYTF,TGTGCCAGCAGTGGGGTCTGGGGAGGTAACTATGGCTACACCTTC
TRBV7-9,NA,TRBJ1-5,CASSSLMGGQEQPQHF,TGTGCCAGCAGCTCCTTAATGGGGGGGCAGGAGCAGCCCCAGCATTTT
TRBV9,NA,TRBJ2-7,CASSVGGEVNEQYF,TGTGCCAGCAGCGTAGGAGGGGAGGTGAACGAGCAGTACTTC
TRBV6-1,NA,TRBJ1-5,CASSEQGLGNQPQHF,TGTGCCAGCAGTGAACAGGGCCTGGGCAATCAGCCCCAGCATTTT
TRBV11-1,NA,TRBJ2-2,CASSLETSVDTGELFF,TGTGCCAGCAGCTTAGAGACTTCGGTCGACACCGGGGAGCTGTTTTTT
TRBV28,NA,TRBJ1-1,CASSSRTGPVNTEAFF,TGTGCCAGCAGTTCCCGAACAGGGCCAGTGAACACTGAAGCTTTCTTT
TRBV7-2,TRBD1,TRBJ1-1,CASSFADRGLTEAFF,TGTGCCAGCAGCTTTGCCGACAGGGGGTTGACTGAAGCTTTCTTT
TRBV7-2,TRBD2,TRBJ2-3,CASSLASGGTDTQYF,TGTGCCAGCAGCTTAGCTAGCGGGGGCACAGATACGCAGTATTTT